This T cell receptor beta chain was identified during a study of blood T cell repertoires in COVID-19. Study as a whole: From the United States, Italy and Spain came samples of acute and convalescent COVID-19. The cDNA or gDNA used as material had been derived from T cells, B-cell-depleted T cells, or PBMCs.

Authors' methods: Counts of nucleated cells, estimated from reference gene primer amplification, were obtained. Clones were sequenced by immunoSEQ multiplex PCR, and TCRdb holds only the in-frame ones, with some missing. V, J and clone size derive from that table, while D and trimming were established from the DNA sequence. The sample has about 200,000 clones; about three quarters are singletons. The CDR3 has 19 residues. Germline CDR1 KGHSH, CDR2 LQKENI. With V trimmed by 3 bases and J by 4 bases, 15 bases remained unmatched. Input material: peripheral blood. The V call is TRBV18, the J call TRBJ2-5; the match to TRBD2 covers 12 bases. This clonotype was obtained from an older woman with acute or convalescent COVID-19. CDR3 protein: CASSPFWRLAGDGGETQYF. DNA for the CDR3: TGTGCCAGCTCACCTTTTTGGCGACTAGCGGGAGATGGGGGAGAGACCCAGTACTTC.